Below, 15 T cell receptor beta chains from the same sample are listed, as sequenced in a study of beta chain features in type 1 diabetes. Every isolated RNA sample was fully reverse transcribed, so sequencing captured expressed TCRB transcripts. The table came from immunoSEQ multiplex PCR; TCRdb's copy has only in-frame clones and leaves some out. The sample carries around 300,000 clones, 8% recorded once. Sequenced sample: central memory CD4+ T cells from blood. The receptors were gathered from a woman in her late teens or twenties in good health.

This clone was found a few times. V and J are TRBV5-1 and TRBJ2-2; perhaps TRBD2 as D (6 bases). The CDR3 extends over 14 amino acids. Trimming took 5 bases from V and 4 from J, leaving 12 bases between them. Germline V gene data show CDR1 as SGHRS and CDR2 as YFSETQ. The CDR3 loop is CASRDNGGTGELFF. For the CDR3, the DNA is TGCGCCAGCAGAGATAACGGGGGCACCGGGGAGCTGTTTTTT.

The chain carries TRBV5-1 and TRBJ2-5; D is possibly TRBD2 (6 bases). Per germline, CDR1 SGHRS and CDR2 YFSETQ. V dropped 6 bases and J dropped 4 bases, with 16 bases sitting between them. This CDR3 has 14 amino acids. The CDR3 DNA reads as TGCGCCAGCACCCTCACAGGAGGGCGAGAGACCCAGTACTTC. Amino acids: CASTLTGGRETQYF. Full variable domain (outside the CDR3, taken from reference TRBV5-1 and TRBJ2-5): KAGVTQTPRYLIKTRGQQVTLSCSPISGHRSVSWYQQTPGQGLQFLFEYFSETQRNKGNFPGRFSGRQFSNSRSEMNVSTLELGDSALYLCASTLTGGRETQYFGPGTRLLVL.

The rearrangement uses TRBV18 and TRBJ1-1; no reliable D call. Germline lookup yields CDR1 KGHSH and CDR2 LQKENI. CDR3 size: 14 residues. V was pared by 4 bases and J by 3 bases, with 12 bases between. CDR3 sequence (DNA): TGTGCCAGCTCACTGTCCCTGGGAGACACTGAAGCTTTCTTT. Translating gives CASSLSLGDTEAFF.

This clone has just a few counts. This chain links TRBV19 with TRBJ1-2; D is undetermined. Germline lookup yields CDR1 LNHDA and CDR2 SQIVND (reference sequence). V lost 6 bases and J lost 1, with 9 bases in between. The CDR3 sequence is 13 residues long. This CDR3 reads CASRVGGNYGYTF. The CDR3 coding sequence is TGTGCCAGTAGAGTGGGCGGTAACTATGGCTACACCTTC.

The chain couples TRBV6-1 to TRBJ2-1, with D maybe TRBD1 (7 bases). Germline V gives CDR1 MNHNS, CDR2 SASEGT. V lost 5 bases and J lost 9, with 14 bases in between. The length of the CDR3 is 13 residues. CDR3: CASSFRQGGEQFF. The CDR3 nucleotides are TGTGCCAGCAGTTTTCGACAGGGAGGTGAGCAGTTCTTC.

V is TRBV29-1 and J is TRBJ1-3; D ambiguous. There are 12 residues in the CDR3. V lost 8 bases and J 0 bases, leaving 8 bases between the germline ends. The V gene's germline CDR1 is SQVTM and CDR2 ANQGSEA. This CDR3 is CSFKSSGNTIYF. CDR3 coding DNA: TGCAGCTTCAAGAGCTCTGGAAACACCATATATTTT.

This clone has only a few counts. The chain combines TRBV7-9 with TRBJ1-1, with 7 bases aligning to TRBD1. The J segment lost 10 bases and the V segment lost 2 bases, leaving 7 bases of the junction unmatched. Germline assignment: CDR1 SEHNR and CDR2 FQNEAQ (reference sequence). The CDR3 extends over 13 amino acids. CDR3 protein: CASSLRQGVGAFF. In DNA form, the CDR3 reads TGTGCCAGCAGCTTAAGACAGGGTGTGGGAGCTTTCTTT.

This clone was counted a few times. The chain joins TRBV2 to TRBJ2-5; TRBD1 agrees at 7 bases. Germline values: CDR1 SNHLY, CDR2 FYNNEI. V gave up 6 bases and J gave up 2 bases; unmatched junction bases: 3. The CDR3 consists of 13 residues. The CDR3 DNA reads as TGTGCCAGCAGGAGGGGGCAGCAAGAGACCCAGTACTTC. Protein: CASRRGQQETQYF.

This clone came up a few times. CDR3 bases: TGTGCCAGCAGCGTTACTAGAACCACAGATACGCAGTATTTT. Encoded protein: CASSVTRTTDTQYF. The rearrangement links TRBV9 to TRBJ2-3, with a tentative D call TRBD2 (5 bases). Germline V lookup: CDR1 SGDLS, CDR2 YYNGEE. This CDR3 spans 14 amino acids. Trimming stripped 2 bases from V and 2 bases from J, with 9 bases between.

This clone has a handful of counts. In nucleotides, the CDR3 is TGTGCCAGCAGGGTTGCCAATCAGCCCCAGCATTTT. Translation: CASRVANQPQHF. V gene TRBV2 combines with J gene TRBJ1-5; no definite D call. The germline gives CDR1 SNHLY, CDR2 FYNNEI. The CDR3 spans 12 residues. Trimming stripped 6 bases from V and 3 bases from J, with 6 bases between.

Ten or more counts support this clone. The chain combines TRBV4-2 with TRBJ1-2, with TRBD1 identical over 8 bases. The V and J ends lost 6 bases and 6 bases, in that order; junction bases with no gene match: 3. The CDR3 extends over 12 amino acids. Germline V gene sequence: CDR1 LGHNA, CDR2 YNFKEQ. The CDR3 protein is CASRDRVDGYTF. CDR3 in DNA: TGTGCCAGCAGGGACAGGGTGGATGGCTACACCTTC.

The gene calls are TRBV18 and TRBJ2-6, with D possibly being TRBD1 (5 bases). Trimming removed 3 bases at V and 2 bases at J, with 8 bases between. There are 15 residues in the CDR3. Germline loops: CDR1 KGHSH, CDR2 LQKENI. In DNA, the CDR3 is TGTGCCAGCTCACCGCGGACAACTGGGGCCAACGTCCTGACTTTC. Amino acid sequence: CASSPRTTGANVLTF.

The table lists this clone with a few counts. The chain is built from TRBV30 and TRBJ2-1; no clear D gene. V was clipped by 7 bases and J by 4 bases, with 17 bases between them. The CDR3 covers 14 residues. The germline V gene has CDR1 GTSNPN and CDR2 SVGIG (reference sequence). The CDR3 reads CASDRRQRYNEQFF. The CDR3 region has the DNA TGTGCCTCGGACCGAAGGCAACGGTACAATGAGCAGTTCTTC.

This sequence joins TRBV11-2 and TRBJ2-3; unclear D gene. Trimming took off 3 bases at V and 1 base at J, with 11 bases between the two ends. The CDR3 sequence is 15 residues long. The germline V gene has CDR1 SGHAT and CDR2 FQNNGV. In nucleotides, the CDR3 is TGTGCCAGCAGCTTTCAGGTCAAGCGCACAGATACGCAGTATTTT. The encoded protein is CASSFQVKRTDTQYF.

CDR3 nucleotides: TGCGCCAGCAGCCAAGAAGTAAGTTGGCAGGGGAGCTCCTACGAGCAGTACTTC. As protein: CASSQEVSWQGSSYEQYF. V and J are TRBV4-3 and TRBJ2-7, with D tentatively TRBD1 (6 bases). The V end was cut by 0 bases, the J end by 0 bases, with 18 bases between. The CDR3 covers 18 residues. CDR1 and CDR2 (germline): LGHNA, YSLEER.